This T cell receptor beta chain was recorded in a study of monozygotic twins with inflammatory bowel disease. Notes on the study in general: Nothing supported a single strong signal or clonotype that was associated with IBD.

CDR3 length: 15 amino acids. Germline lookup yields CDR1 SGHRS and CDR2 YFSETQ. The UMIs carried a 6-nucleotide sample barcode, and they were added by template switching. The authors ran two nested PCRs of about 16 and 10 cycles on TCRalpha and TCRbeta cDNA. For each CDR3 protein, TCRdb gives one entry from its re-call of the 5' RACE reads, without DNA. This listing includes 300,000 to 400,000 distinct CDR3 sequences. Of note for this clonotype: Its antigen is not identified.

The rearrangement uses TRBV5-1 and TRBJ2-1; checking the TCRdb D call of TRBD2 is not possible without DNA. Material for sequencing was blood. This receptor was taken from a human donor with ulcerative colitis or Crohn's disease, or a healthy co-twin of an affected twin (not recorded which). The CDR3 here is CASSGGTSGRNEQFF.